The 10 T cell receptor beta chains listed next were all sequenced from one sample in a study of technical replicates of blood from a handful of donors. The assay was immunoSEQ multiplex PCR, and TCRdb's table has in-frame clones only and misses some. The top ten hold almost 0.3% of the sample, which has fewer than 100,000 clones, approximately 97% seen once. The specimen was T cells isolated from PBMCs. These receptor sequences come from a human donor in good health.

The genes are TRBV11-2 and TRBJ1-2, with no clear D. Germline-derived CDR1 and CDR2 are SGHAT and FQNNGV. V lost 1 base and J lost 1, with 7 bases in between. This CDR3 spans 14 amino acids. Written as DNA, the CDR3 is TGTGCCAGCAGCTTAGCGGGTGATAACTATGGCTACACCTTC. This sequence encodes CASSLAGDNYGYTF.

V gene TRBV6-5 combines with J gene TRBJ2-7, with TRBD2 as a possible D gene (6 bases). The germline V and J ends were trimmed by 2 bases and 3 bases, with 8 bases remaining between them. Germline V gives CDR1 MNHEY, CDR2 SVGAGI. The CDR3 spans 13 residues. CDR3 residues: CASSYGGNYEQYF. The DNA for the CDR3 is TGTGCCAGCAGTTACGGCGGGAACTACGAGCAGTACTTC.

V gene TRBV28 combines with J gene TRBJ1-2; the D gene is possibly TRBD1 (5 bases). The CDR3 sequence is 15 residues long. Looked up from germline, CDR1 is MDHEN and CDR2 is SYDVKM. V lost 6 bases, J lost 7 bases, and 21 bases lay in between. CDR3 loop: CASSGGDGPYSGYTF. In DNA form, the CDR3 reads TGTGCCAGCAGCGGCGGGGACGGGCCTTATAGTGGCTACACCTTC.

The chain recombines TRBV30 with TRBJ2-7; D call uncertain. The germline CDR1 and CDR2 sequences are GTSNPN and SVGIG (reference sequence). CDR3 length: 14 amino acids. Trimming took off 2 bases at V and 6 bases at J, with 17 bases between the two ends. Here the CDR3 DNA reads TGTGCCTGGAGTCCTGAGAGGTATTCGGCCGAGCAGTACTTC. It yields the protein CAWSPERYSAEQYF.

V gene TRBV27 combines with J gene TRBJ1-2; no clear D. The germline V and J ends were trimmed by 6 bases and 4 bases, with 15 bases remaining between them. This CDR3 is built from 14 residues. Germline V lookup: CDR1 MNHEY, CDR2 SMNVEV (reference sequence). The CDR3 coding sequence is TGTGCCAGCAGCCAAGGAGGCTACGGCTATGGCTACACCTTC. Translation gives CASSQGGYGYGYTF.

The rearrangement uses TRBV5-1 and TRBJ1-2; 9 bases fit TRBD1. V was clipped by 0 bases and J by 8 bases; unmatched bases: 8. The germline CDR1 and CDR2 sequences are SGHRS and YFSETQ. The CDR3 spans 15 residues. The DNA for the CDR3 is TGCGCCAGCAGCTTGGGTTCGGGACAGGGTCCAGGCTACACCTTC. As protein: CASSLGSGQGPGYTF.

This chain joins TRBV27 and TRBJ1-4; D is unresolved. Trimming left V 1 base short and J 6 bases short, with 12 bases between. This CDR3 is built from 15 residues. CDR1 and CDR2 from the germline V gene are MNHEY and SMNVEV (reference sequence). The CDR3 loop is CASSLFLQKDEKLFF. CDR3 DNA sequence: TGTGCCAGCAGTTTATTTCTCCAGAAAGATGAAAAACTGTTTTTT.

This clone occurred a few times. V is TRBV7-9 and J is TRBJ2-5; possibly TRBD2 for D (6 bases). The length of the CDR3 is 16 residues. V gave up 1 base and J gave up 4 bases, with 16 bases separating them. CDR1 and CDR2 from the germline V gene are SEHNR and FQNEAQ (reference sequence). The DNA of the CDR3 is TGTGCCAGCAGCTTAGTAGGGACTTCTCAGGGAGAGACCCAGTACTTC. As protein: CASSLVGTSQGETQYF.

This clone was seen a single time. The CDR3 is CASSEQLAGLVEQFF. CDR3 sequence (DNA): TGTGCCAGCAGTGAACAACTAGCGGGATTAGTTGAGCAGTTCTTC. The chain couples TRBV2 to TRBJ2-1; TRBD2 matches at 10 bases. Germline CDR1 reads SNHLY; CDR2 reads FYNNEI. The CDR3 runs 15 residues. Unmatched junction bases numbered 7, after V lost 2 bases and J lost 9 bases.

The chain carries TRBV11-2 and TRBJ2-7; D is unclear. CDR3 length: 16 residues. The V end was cut by 0 bases, the J end by 5 bases, with 17 bases between. Per germline, CDR1 SGHAT and CDR2 FQNNGV. The CDR3 reads CASSLEARNRLDEQYF. CDR3 DNA: TGTGCCAGCAGCTTAGAAGCGCGCAATAGGTTGGACGAGCAGTACTTC. The entire variable domain, with the rest obtained from reference TRBV11-2 and TRBJ2-7, is as follows: EAGVAQSPRYKIIEKRQSVAFWCNPISGHATLYWYQQILGQGPKLLIQFQNNGVVDDSQLPKDRFSAERLKGVDSTLKIQPAKLEDSAVYLCASSLEARNRLDEQYFGPGTRLTVT.